The T cell receptor (beta chain) described here comes from a study of shared clonotypes between healthy human individuals. The CDR3 loop spans 13 amino acids. The germline CDR1 and CDR2 sequences are MRHNA and SNTAGT. The junction had 2 bases not matched to a gene; V was cut back by 6 bases and J by 1 base. The table came from immunoSEQ multiplex PCR; TCRdb's copy has only in-frame clones and leaves some out. This table holds fewer than 800,000 clones, under 95% found once. Cells designated naive CD8 were CD45RO-negative and were positively selected for CCR7, with terminally differentiated effector memory CD45RA+ cells excluded.

Sequencing was carried out using naive CD8+ T cells sorted from blood. This clonotype originated in a man younger than 40 in good health. This chain joins TRBV6-4 and TRBJ1-1; 7 nucleotides line up with TRBD1. The CDR3 is CASRYRGNTEAFF. The CDR3 DNA is TGTGCCAGCAGATACAGGGGGAACACTGAAGCTTTCTTT.